This T cell receptor (beta chain) was retrieved from a study of cytomegalovirus exposure and HLA in healthy donors. PCR amplification relied on 60 Vbeta primers (plus 13 Jbeta primers). Assay: immunoSEQ multiplex PCR; the TCRdb copy retains only in-frame clones and omits some. The sample lists 140,000 or so clones, roughly 80% occurring once. The source material was PBMCs. The receptor was isolated from a man aged 35-49 years in good health and CMV-seronegative.

The CDR3 region has the DNA TGTGCCAGCTCACCACCTTCGGGGATGAACACTGAAGCTTTCTTT. Residues: CASSPPSGMNTEAFF. V usage is TRBV18 and J usage is TRBJ1-1; D remains unclear. The V gene's germline CDR1 is KGHSH and CDR2 LQKENI. The CDR3 extends over 15 amino acids. Deletions cut 0 bases from V and 0 bases from J, with 8 bases between.